This is a list of T cell receptor beta chains from one sample in a study of monozygotic twins with inflammatory bowel disease. From its re-call of the 5' RACE reads, TCRdb lists each CDR3 protein once, without DNA. The sample table sets out fewer than 550,000 distinct CDR3 sequences. Material: blood. These receptors came from a human donor with ulcerative colitis or Crohn's disease, or a healthy co-twin of an affected twin (not recorded which). Both conserved end residues are part of each CDR3. Not all rows give a size; the values are once, few, many and, for expanded clones, a class.

>TRBJ2-2|.|TRBV6-1
CASSGAGVGTGELFF
>TRBJ2-5|.|TRBV9
CASSAGQGAWETQYF
>TRBJ2-5|.|TRBV5-1
CASSSRALDRFQETQYF
>TRBJ1-5|medium-sized|TRBV20-1
CSAIRTENQPQHF
>TRBJ1-5|.|TRBV2
CASSEDAGPVQPQHF
>TRBJ2-2|.|TRBV7-8
CASRPAGATGELFF
>TRBJ2-5|.|TRBV5-1
CASSQLAGQETQYF
>TRBJ2-5|.|TRBV10-3
CAISEQVGPQETQYF
>TRBJ1-5|.|TRBV20-1
CSASPGTGNQPQHF
>TRBJ1-2|.|TRBV5-1
CASSLISVLIYYGYTF
>TRBJ2-5|.|TRBV7-9
CASSYTQGLLQETQYF
>TRBJ2-1|.|TRBV11-2
CASSPVRLASSSSYNEQFF
>TRBJ1-4|.|TRBV29-1
CSVVGWQGGKKKLFF
>TRBJ2-3|.|TRBV2
CASRRTATDTQYF
>TRBJ2-5|.|TRBV4-3
CASSQVGRQETQYF
>TRBJ1-2|.|TRBV12-3/TRBV12-4
CASSLAQGVGGYTF
>TRBJ2-3|.|TRBV5-1
CASSLASSAQYF
>TRBJ1-1|.|TRBV18
CASSHASVRVRPTEAFF
>TRBJ1-4|.|TRBV12-3/TRBV12-4
CASSGTEGEKLFF
>TRBJ2-1|.|TRBV5-1
CASRLAYNEQFF
>TRBJ1-2|.|TRBV6-5
CASSYGGSNYGYTF
>TRBJ2-3|.|TRBV29-1
CSVATVSGADTQYF
>TRBJ1-5|.|TRBV28
CASTPSRGNNQPQHF
>TRBJ2-2|.|TRBV10-2
CASNPFRAGELFF
>TRBJ2-5|.|TRBV12-3/TRBV12-4
CASSGSGAETQYF
>TRBJ1-4|.|TRBV12-3/TRBV12-4
CASRADGEKLFF
>TRBJ2-5|.|TRBV20-1
CSAKTGGKTQYF
>TRBJ1-4|.|TRBV7-8
CASSLQSGTGRSTNEKLFF
>TRBJ2-2|.|TRBV15
CATSRGTGELFF
>TRBJ2-7|.|TRBV7-8
CASKLSTSGRANGHEQYF
>TRBJ2-2|.|TRBV21-1
CASSKKKQGMNTGELFF
>TRBJ1-4|.|TRBV18
CASSRRSKNEKLFF
>TRBJ1-2|.|TRBV12-3/TRBV12-4
CASSPNGAVGYTF
>TRBJ1-1|.|TRBV7-2
CASSLPGTPGRDTEAFF
>TRBJ1-2|.|TRBV5-1
CASSARLEDYGYTF
>TRBJ2-7|.|TRBV27
CASSLSGLAGKHSYEQYF
>TRBJ1-4|.|TRBV5-1
CASSRSAATNEKLFF
>TRBJ1-1|.|TRBV7-2
CASSLGLVTEAFF
>TRBJ2-1|.|TRBV20-1
CSARPPGLANNEQFF
>TRBJ2-1|.|TRBV18
CASSPLDGDNEQFF